The 24 T cell receptor beta chains reported below all come from one sample, sequenced in a study of identifying expanded T cells in peripheral blood. TCRdb's copy holds only in-frame clones and misses some; the assay was immunoSEQ multiplex PCR. The sample consists of about 98,000 clones, about 91% of them appearing once. Material for sequencing was blood. Source of these receptors: a person aged 18 to 75 in good health.

A single count supports this clone. The chain combines TRBV2 with TRBJ1-1; the match to TRBD1 covers 8 bases. Per the germline V gene, CDR1 is SNHLY and CDR2 is FYNNEI. Unmatched junction bases numbered 19, after V lost 7 bases and J lost 3 bases. This CDR3 comprises 18 residues. CDR3 DNA sequence: TGTGCCAGCACCCCGAGCAGGGGGCGAAGGAATGGTGACACTGAAGCTTTCTTT. Its protein is CASTPSRGRRNGDTEAFF.

This chain connects TRBV29-1 to TRBJ2-7; 7 bases map to TRBD1. CDR1 is SQVTM and CDR2 is ANQGSEA in the germline V gene. V lost 4 bases and J lost 9; bases outside the gene matches: 15. The CDR3 has 14 amino acids. CDR3 sequence (DNA): TGCAGCGTTGGGGATGGGACAGCCGGGGACCGGCAGTACTTC. Translated, it gives CSVGDGTAGDRQYF.

The V and J genes are TRBV4-3 and TRBJ2-3, with a weak D call TRBD2 (6 bases). Germline lookup yields CDR1 LGHNA and CDR2 YSLEER. This CDR3 contains 16 residues. V shed 1 base and J shed 3 bases, with 14 bases lying between them. The CDR3 bases are TGCGCCAGCAGCCAAGTGGCGGGATCACGGACAGATACGCAGTATTTT. The encoded protein is CASSQVAGSRTDTQYF.

The J gene is TRBJ1-1, the V gene TRBV5-6; D gene unclear. The CDR3 is 13 residues long. From germline, CDR1 is SGHDT and CDR2 YYEEEE. The ends were cut back, 0 bases at V and 7 bases at J, with 10 bases in the middle. The CDR3 sequence is CASSLVVQSEAFF. The CDR3 nucleotides are TGTGCCAGCAGCTTGGTTGTACAGAGTGAAGCTTTCTTT.

The chain couples TRBV2 to TRBJ1-5; the match to TRBD1 covers 8 bases. Trimming took 4 bases from V and 5 from J; bases not matched to a gene: 4. From germline, CDR1 is SNHLY and CDR2 FYNNEI. The CDR3 totals 14 residues. The DNA for the CDR3 is TGTGCCAGCAGTGGTTCAGGGGGCCATCAGCCCCAGCATTTT. It specifies CASSGSGGHQPQHF.

The rearrangement links TRBV7-9 to TRBJ2-1; 10 bases line up with TRBD2. The CDR3 runs to 16 residues. With 7 bases clipped from V and 6 bases from J, the junction kept 12 bases outside the gene matches. Germline-derived CDR1 and CDR2 are SEHNR and FQNEAQ (reference sequence). CDR3 DNA: TGTGCCAGCACCGCTCCGGGACTAGCGTCGACCAATGAGCAGTTCTTC. This translates into CASTAPGLASTNEQFF.

The V gene is TRBV10-1, the J gene TRBJ2-7, with D unclear. V was shortened by 0 bases and J by 6 bases, with 12 bases between the two germline ends. The CDR3 totals 14 residues. The V gene's germline CDR1 is WNHNN and CDR2 SYGVQD (reference sequence). CDR3 in DNA: TGCGCCAGCAGTGAGTCCGGACGTGTCGGCGAGCAGTACTTC. It codes for CASSESGRVGEQYF.

The gene calls are TRBV6-5 and TRBJ2-7; 10 positions match TRBD1. With V trimmed by 6 bases and J by 6 bases, 8 bases remained unmatched. Per the germline V gene, CDR1 is MNHEY and CDR2 is SVGAGI. This CDR3 contains 14 residues. CDR3 amino acids: CASRGGTGDREQYF. As DNA, the CDR3 is TGTGCCAGCAGGGGAGGGACAGGGGACCGCGAGCAGTACTTC.

This clone has just a few counts. The genes are TRBV19 and TRBJ2-7; possibly TRBD2 for D (6 bases). The V and J ends lost 5 bases and 0 bases respectively, with 14 bases between them. The V gene's germline CDR1 is LNHDA and CDR2 SQIVND (reference sequence). The CDR3 is 15 amino acids. In nucleotides, the CDR3 is TGTGCCAGTAGTTTTAGCGGAGCCTCCTCCTACGAGCAGTACTTC. Protein: CASSFSGASSYEQYF.

The table lists this clone with a count of one. The chain couples TRBV5-4 to TRBJ2-2; D tentatively fits TRBD1 or TRBD2 (6 bases each). Germline loops: CDR1 SGHNT, CDR2 YYREEE (reference sequence). CDR3 length: 15 residues. V lost 2 bases and J lost 6, with 14 bases in between. The CDR3 region has the DNA TGTGCCAGCAGCTTAGGGGGGTTTGGTCCCGGGGAGCTGTTTTTT. This sequence encodes CASSLGGFGPGELFF.

The V call is TRBV7-2, the J call TRBJ1-6; D is ambiguous. CDR3 length equals 12 residues. Trimming took 5 bases from V and 9 from J, leaving 8 bases between them. CDR1 SGHTA and CDR2 FQGNSA come from the germline V gene. CDR3 protein: CASSRRASPLHF. In DNA form, the CDR3 reads TGTGCCAGCAGCAGACGGGCTTCACCCCTCCACTTT.

V and J are TRBV5-1 and TRBJ2-1; possibly TRBD1 for D (6 bases). V was cut by 0 bases and J by 7 bases, with 11 bases left in between. The CDR3 extends over 14 amino acids. Germline V gene lookup returns CDR1 SGHRS and CDR2 YFSETQ. CDR3 sequence: CASSLVGRGNEQFF. CDR3 nucleotides: TGCGCCAGCAGCTTGGTTGGCAGGGGAAATGAGCAGTTCTTC.

J is TRBJ1-1 and V is TRBV4-2; D remains unclear. This CDR3 is built from 13 residues. From germline, CDR1 is LGHNA and CDR2 YNFKEQ. V was clipped by 0 bases and J by 6 bases, with 8 bases between them. CDR3 region: CASSQDARPEAFF. The CDR3 DNA follows: TGTGCCAGCAGCCAAGATGCTAGGCCTGAAGCTTTCTTT.

CDR3 DNA sequence: TGTGCCAGCAGCGATCAAGAGACCCAGTACTTC. Translating gives CASSDQETQYF. This rearrangement joins TRBV4-2 to TRBJ2-5; D call uncertain. Per the germline V gene, CDR1 is LGHNA and CDR2 is YNFKEQ. The CDR3 length is 11 residues. V was clipped by 5 bases and J by 2 bases, with 3 bases between them.

The rearrangement joins TRBV19 to TRBJ2-3; possibly TRBD1 for D (6 bases). Trimming took off 3 bases at V and 2 bases at J, with 9 bases between the two ends. CDR1 is LNHDA, CDR2 SQIVND, per germline (reference sequence). This CDR3 region has 14 residues. CDR3 protein: CASSIGQPTDTQYF. DNA for the CDR3: TGTGCCAGTAGTATCGGACAGCCCACAGATACGCAGTATTTT.

The gene calls are TRBV7-9 and TRBJ2-1; the D gene is possibly TRBD1 (5 bases). CDR1 is SEHNR and CDR2 is FQNEAQ in the germline V gene (reference sequence). Trimming took off 7 bases at V and 5 bases at J, with 12 bases between the two ends. The CDR3 is 13 residues long. CDR3 loop: CASTDSLHNEQFF. For the CDR3, the DNA is TGTGCCAGCACCGACAGTTTGCACAATGAGCAGTTCTTC.

The chain has TRBV18 and TRBJ1-4; a possible D gene is TRBD1 (6 bases). Trimming took off 0 bases at V and 15 bases at J, with 20 bases between the two ends. This CDR3 region has 15 residues. CDR1 KGHSH and CDR2 LQKENI come from the germline V gene. CDR3 in DNA: TGTGCCAGCTCACCACCGAACATGCCGGAACAGGGAGTGTTTTTT. Protein sequence: CASSPPNMPEQGVFF.

The V gene is TRBV5-1, the J gene TRBJ2-7, with TRBD2 identical over 11 bases. The J segment lost 3 bases and the V segment lost 2 bases, leaving 10 bases of the junction unmatched. Germline assignment: CDR1 SGHRS and CDR2 YFSETQ. The CDR3 covers 17 residues. CDR3 region: CASSFTTGTSGSYEQYF. The CDR3 nucleotides read TGCGCCAGCAGCTTCACCACCGGGACTAGCGGCAGCTACGAGCAGTACTTC.

The chain recombines TRBV19 with TRBJ2-2; D unresolved. The CDR3 length is 14 residues. V was pared by 1 base and J by 0 bases, with 3 bases between. CDR1 and CDR2 from the germline V gene are LNHDA and SQIVND (reference sequence). CDR3 nucleotides: TGTGCCAGTAGTATAGGGTCGAACACCGGGGAGCTGTTTTTT. Its translation: CASSIGSNTGELFF.

This clone showed up just once. The chain couples TRBV5-4 to TRBJ1-2, with a possible D match to TRBD1 (6 bases). V lost 2 bases and J lost 4, with 12 bases in between. CDR1 and CDR2 (germline): SGHNT, YYREEE (reference sequence). The CDR3 has 14 residues. CDR3 sequence: CASSFVQGLYGYTF. The CDR3 DNA sequence: TGTGCCAGCAGCTTCGTTCAGGGGCTCTATGGCTACACCTTC.

The chain employs TRBV6-1 and TRBJ2-7; the D is unclear. Germline V gene sequence: CDR1 MNHNS, CDR2 SASEGT. This CDR3 is 13 amino acids long. V dropped 2 bases and J dropped 1 base, with 6 bases sitting between them. CDR3 amino acids: CASSESVSYEQYF. As DNA, the CDR3 is TGTGCCAGCAGTGAAAGTGTGTCCTACGAGCAGTACTTC.

This chain joins TRBV14 and TRBJ1-1; 8 positions match TRBD1. This CDR3 has 16 amino acids. Germline loops: CDR1 SGHDN, CDR2 FVKESK. The trim removed 1 base at V and 4 bases at J, leaving 8 bases unmatched. The CDR3 nucleotides are TGTGCCAGCAGCCAAGTTGGATACAGGGGGAGCACTGAAGCTTTCTTT. It encodes CASSQVGYRGSTEAFF.

The chain employs TRBV5-6 and TRBJ1-2; a weak D match, TRBD1 (5 bases). CDR3 length equals 15 residues. V was pared by 2 bases and J by 4 bases, with 15 bases between. Germline V CDR1 and CDR2: SGHDT, YYEEEE. CDR3 protein: CASSLIPTAVYGYTF. As DNA, the CDR3 is TGTGCCAGCAGCTTAATCCCGACAGCTGTCTATGGCTACACCTTC. The whole variable domain, remainder taken from reference TRBV5-6 and TRBJ1-2, is DAGVTQSPTHLIKTRGQQVTLRCSPKSGHDTVSWYQQALGQGPQFIFQYYEEEERQRGNFPDRFSGHQFPNYSSELNVNALLLGDSALYLCASSLIPTAVYGYTFGSGTRLTVV.

The chain has TRBV19 and TRBJ2-3; 7 bases are a match to TRBD2. J was trimmed by 1 base and V by 10 bases; bases with no gene match: 8. Germline CDR1 LNHDA, CDR2 SQIVND (reference sequence). The CDR3 has 14 residues. The CDR3 loop reads CAIRLGGGTDTQYF. The CDR3 DNA reads as TGTGCCATCCGACTTGGGGGGGGCACAGATACGCAGTATTTT.